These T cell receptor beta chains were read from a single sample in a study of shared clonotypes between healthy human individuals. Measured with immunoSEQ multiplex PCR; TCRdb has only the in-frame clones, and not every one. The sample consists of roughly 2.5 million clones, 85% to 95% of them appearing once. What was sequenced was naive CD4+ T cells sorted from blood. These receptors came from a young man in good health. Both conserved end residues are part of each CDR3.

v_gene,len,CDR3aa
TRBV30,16,CAWTSRTRRLTDTQYF
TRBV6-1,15,CASNRWGQGNTEAFF
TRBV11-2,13,CASSIQGAGEQYF
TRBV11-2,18,CASSLGTLGLADRGEQYF
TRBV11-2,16,CASSSPPGHRTDTQYF
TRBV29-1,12,CSVEGQGYGYTF
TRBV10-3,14,CAISEPSPRGELFF
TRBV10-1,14,CASSEFKGLDEQYF
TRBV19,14,CASSVGPTGTEAFF
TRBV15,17,CATSRFTAGTSGDWQFF
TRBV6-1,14,CASIGQVSGSEQYF
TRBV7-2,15,CASSLDGAVVGEQYF
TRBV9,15,CASSIGPLKGETQYF
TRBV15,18,CATSRDRDTEGAKNIQYF
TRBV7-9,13,CASSLNGGNEQFF
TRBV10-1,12,CASSEWAGTQYF
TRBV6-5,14,CASSSGISTDTQYF
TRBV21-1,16,CASSPPVGDRDQPQHF
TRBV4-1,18,CASSQVEIVGTSYNEQFF
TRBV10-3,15,CAISHGTSYTDTQYF
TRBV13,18,CASSSIASGGNMADTQYF
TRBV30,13,CAWSIVAYNEQFF
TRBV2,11,CASKLAQGAFF
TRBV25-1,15,CASSEFRGYQETQYF
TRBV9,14,CASSVGQLTDTQYF
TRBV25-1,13,CASRSADRNEQFF
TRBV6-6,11,CASSGHYEQYF
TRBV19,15,CASSPSGSLAGEQYF
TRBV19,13,CASNPGRAVEQFF
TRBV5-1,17,CASSLKWDRVVAGELFF
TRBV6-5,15,CASSALDSYNSPLHF
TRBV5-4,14,CASSLEGRNTEAFF
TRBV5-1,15,CASSIIDSLSYEQYF
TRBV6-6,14,CASRTPSGSGELFF
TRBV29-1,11,CSVEIRNTIYF
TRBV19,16,CASSTGDRLAKNIQYF
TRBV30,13,CAWSVQRTDTQYF
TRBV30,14,CAWSVSFGPGTQYF
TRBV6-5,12,CASSSVGYEQYF
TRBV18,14,CASSTGGGFDEQFF
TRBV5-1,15,CASSSGQGSNQPQHF
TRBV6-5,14,CASSLRQAASTQYF
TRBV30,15,CAWDLTGGSSYEQYF
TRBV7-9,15,CASSLFGTGEDEQYF
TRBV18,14,CASSPGSQDEKLFF
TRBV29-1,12,CSVVGANYGYTF
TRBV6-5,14,CASSPGQGRQPQHF
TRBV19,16,CASNGPGQGSNQPQHF
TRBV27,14,CASRRGGQNYGYTF
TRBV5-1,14,CASSGVAGGYGYTF
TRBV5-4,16,CASSFGLAGFTDTQYF
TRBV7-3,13,CASSLTGANGYTF
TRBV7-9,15,CASRTGTGVTGELFF
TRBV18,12,CASSPGNQPQHF
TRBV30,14,CAWSDGQSQETQYF